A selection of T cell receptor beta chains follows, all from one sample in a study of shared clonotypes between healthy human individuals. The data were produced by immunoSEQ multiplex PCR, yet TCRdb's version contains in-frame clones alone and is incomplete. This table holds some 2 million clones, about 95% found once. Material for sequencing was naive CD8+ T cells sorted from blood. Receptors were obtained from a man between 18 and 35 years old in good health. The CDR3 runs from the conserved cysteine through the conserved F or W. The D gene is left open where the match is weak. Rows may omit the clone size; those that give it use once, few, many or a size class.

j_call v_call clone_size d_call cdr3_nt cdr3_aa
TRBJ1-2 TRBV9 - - TGTGCCAGCAGCGTAGCTACGACAGCCTCCCCCTATGGCTACACCTTC CASSVATTASPYGYTF
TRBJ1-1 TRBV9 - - TGTGCCAGCAGCGTAGCTGGAGGGGCGGGCACTGAAGCTTTCTTT CASSVAGGAGTEAFF
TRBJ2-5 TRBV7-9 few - TGTGCCAGCAGTCATGGGACGGAGAACCAAGAGACCCAGTACTTC CASSHGTENQETQYF
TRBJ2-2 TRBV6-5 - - TGTGCCAATCCAGGGGCAGTCACCGGGGAGCTGTTTTTT CANPGAVTGELFF
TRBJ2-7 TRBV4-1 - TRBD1 TGCGCCAGCAGCCTCCGGACAGGAGAGGCAATCTACGAGCAGTACTTC CASSLRTGEAIYEQYF
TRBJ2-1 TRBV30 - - TGTGCCTGGAGTACCGACCGCCCAGGGCAGTTCTTC CAWSTDRPGQFF
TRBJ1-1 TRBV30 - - TGTGCCTGGACCGGGGGATTGGACACTGAAGCTTTCTTT CAWTGGLDTEAFF
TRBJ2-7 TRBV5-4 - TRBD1 TGTGCCAGCAGCTTGGGGAGTGACAGGGCCTACGAGCAGTACTTC CASSLGSDRAYEQYF
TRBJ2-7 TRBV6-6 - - TGTGCCACCCAAGTGACGGGCTACGAGCAGTACTTC CATQVTGYEQYF
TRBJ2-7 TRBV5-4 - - TGTGCCAGCAGGCCTACGGGACACCCCTACGAGCAGTACTTC CASRPTGHPYEQYF
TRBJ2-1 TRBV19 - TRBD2 TGTGCCAGTAGTATAGATTGGCTAGCGGTAAGCTCCTACAATGAGCAGTTCTTC CASSIDWLAVSSYNEQFF
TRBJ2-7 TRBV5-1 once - TGCGCCAGCAGCCTCGGGACTCCCTACGAGCAGTACTTC CASSLGTPYEQYF
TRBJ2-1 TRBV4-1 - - TGCGCCAGCAGCCAAGGTGGGAGCTCCTACAATGAGCAGTTCTTC CASSQGGSSYNEQFF
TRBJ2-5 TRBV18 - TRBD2 TGTGCCAGCTCACCACCACTAGCGGGAGGGCCCAAAGAGACCCAGTACTTC CASSPPLAGGPKETQYF
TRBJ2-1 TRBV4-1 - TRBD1 TGCGCCAGCAGCCAGCCGGGACAGGGTACGAATGAGCAGTTCTTC CASSQPGQGTNEQFF
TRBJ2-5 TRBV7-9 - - TGTGCCAGCAGCTTAGATGGGCTCGAGACCCAGTACTTC CASSLDGLETQYF
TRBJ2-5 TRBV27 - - TGTGCCAGCAGTTTATTGGGGGGGCGGGAGACCCAGTACTTC CASSLLGGRETQYF
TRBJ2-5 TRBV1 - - TGCACCAGCAGCCAAGATATAGCGGGGGAGGGAGAGACCCAGTACTTC CTSSQDIAGEGETQYF
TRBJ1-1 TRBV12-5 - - TGTGCTAGTGACCAGGACAGGAACACTGAAGCTTTCTTT CASDQDRNTEAFF
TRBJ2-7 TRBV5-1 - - TGCGCCAGCAGCTTGGGTTGGGTGGGCTCCTACGAGCAGTACTTC CASSLGWVGSYEQYF
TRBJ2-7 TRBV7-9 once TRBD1 TGTGCCAGCAGCCGACGGACAGGGGGTAACGAGCAGTACTTC CASSRRTGGNEQYF
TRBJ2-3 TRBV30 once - TGTGCCTGGAATACAGGGTGGGGCACAGATACGCAGTATTTT CAWNTGWGTDTQYF
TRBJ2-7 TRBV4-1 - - TGCGCCAGCAGCCCCTTAGCGGAGAACTACGAGCAGTACTTC CASSPLAENYEQYF
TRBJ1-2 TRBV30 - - TGTGCCTGGAATCCGGCATCAGCTAACTATGGCTACACCTTC CAWNPASANYGYTF
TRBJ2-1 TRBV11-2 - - TGTGCCAGCAGCTTAGTATCCCGTGAGCAGTTCTTC CASSLVSREQFF
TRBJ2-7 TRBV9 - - TGTGCCAGCAGCGTAGGGGGCCTGGACTACGAGCAGTACTTC CASSVGGLDYEQYF
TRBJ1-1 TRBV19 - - TGTGCCAGTTCGGACAGTGAGAACACTGAAGCTTTCTTT CASSDSENTEAFF
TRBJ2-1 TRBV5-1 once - TGCGCCAGCAGCGTCTATTTTGATGAGCAGTTCTTC CASSVYFDEQFF
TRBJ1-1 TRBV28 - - TGTGCCAGCACCCCGAGCGGGAGTGGCACTGAAGCTTTCTTT CASTPSGSGTEAFF
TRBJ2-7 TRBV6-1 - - TGTGCCAGCAGTGACCGAGGGTACGAGCAGTACTTC CASSDRGYEQYF
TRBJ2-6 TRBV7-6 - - TGTGCCAGCAGCTTAGGTCAAGGGGTCGGGGCCAACGTCCTGACTTTC CASSLGQGVGANVLTF
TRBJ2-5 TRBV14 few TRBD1 TGTGCCAGCAGCCAGCACATCGGACAGGACTTGCAAGAGACCCAGTACTTC CASSQHIGQDLQETQYF
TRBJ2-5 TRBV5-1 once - TGCGCCAGCGCAGTCGAATCGGGGAGAGGGGAGACCCAGTACTTC CASAVESGRGETQYF
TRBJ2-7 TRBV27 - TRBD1 TGTGCCAGCACCCCCAACAGGGGCCACTCTCTCGGCGAGCAGTACTTC CASTPNRGHSLGEQYF
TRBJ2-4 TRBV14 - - TGTGCCAGCAGCCTAACGGGTTTTAACATTCAGTACTTC CASSLTGFNIQYF
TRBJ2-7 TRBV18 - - TGTGCCAGCTCACCAGAACAGGGTTGGTACGAGCAGTACTTC CASSPEQGWYEQYF
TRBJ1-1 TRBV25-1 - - TGTGCCAGCAGTGAACAGGGGAACACTGAAGCTTTCTTT CASSEQGNTEAFF
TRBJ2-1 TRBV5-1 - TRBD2 TGCGCCAGCAGCGAAAGCGGGGGGCCGATTGAGCAGTTCTTC CASSESGGPIEQFF
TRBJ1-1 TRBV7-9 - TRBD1 TGTGCCAGCAGCTCGGGACAGCTGAACACTGAAGCTTTCTTT CASSSGQLNTEAFF
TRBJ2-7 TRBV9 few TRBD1 TGTGCCAGCAGCCTTGGGGACAGCTCCTACGAGCAGTACTTC CASSLGDSSYEQYF
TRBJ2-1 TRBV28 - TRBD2 TGTGCCAGCAGTTTCCCCTTAGCGGGGGGGCGCAATGAGCAGTTCTTC CASSFPLAGGRNEQFF
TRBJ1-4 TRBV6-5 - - TGTGCCAGCAGTTCCGAGGGGCGAGTGAAACTGTTTTTT CASSSEGRVKLFF